The text below deals with one TCR beta chain. Its antigen is unidentified. Germline loops: CDR1 LNHDA, CDR2 SQIVND (reference sequence). The CDR3 length is 15 residues. The V gene lost 3 bases and the J gene lost 4 bases, with 15 bases spanning the gap. The record originates from a study of memory CD4+ T cells and cytomegalovirus serostatus. Overall study results and limits: Repertoires predicted CMV serostatus with median bootstrapped AUC of approximately 0.94.

Single viable CD3+CD4+CD8-CD45RO+ cells were sorted as the memory CD4+ T cells. CD4+ T cells were isolated by positive magnetic selection. Original methodology: After removing out-of-frame reads, under 2.5 million distinct TCRbeta sequences remained. Repertoires were generated with immunoSEQ multiplex PCR, while TCRdb's copy carries only in-frame clones and drops some. V, J and clone size are those of that table, while D and trimming were read from the DNA. The table has 27,000 or so clones, around 75% seen once. Sequenced sample: memory CD4+ T cells from blood. This sequence originates from an adult in good health and CMV-seronegative. The V gene is TRBV19, the J gene TRBJ1-1, with D possibly TRBD1 on 5 matching bases. The CDR3 DNA sequence: TGTGCCAGTAGTATGGGGCAGGGCCGGGGCACTGAAGCTTTCTTT. It is translated as CASSMGQGRGTEAFF.